The rows below give T cell receptor beta chains drawn from one sample of a study of cytomegalovirus exposure and HLA in healthy donors. Profiled with immunoSEQ multiplex PCR; TCRdb holds only in-frame clones, not every one. Of approximately 130,000 clones in the sample, around three quarters were seen once. Specimen: PBMCs. The origin of the receptors is a woman aged 40 to 50 in good health and CMV-seronegative. CDR3s include the opening cysteine and the closing phenylalanine or tryptophan. A D gene is named only where the DNA matches it firmly. Only some rows state a clone size, as once, few, many or a class for expanded clones.

TRBD1 NA TRBJ1-1 TRBV5-4 TGTGCCAGCAGGCCAGACAGGGGATGGACTGAAGCTTTCTTT CASRPDRGWTEAFF
NA few TRBJ1-5 TRBV11-1 TGTGCCAGCAGACACCCGGGTCCTCAGCCCCAGCATTTT CASRHPGPQPQHF
NA NA TRBJ2-1 TRBV12-5 TGTGCTAGTGGCCGGCCGGGAGAGCAGTTCTTC CASGRPGEQFF
TRBD1 NA TRBJ1-2 TRBV5-6 TGTGCCAGCAGCCCTCCGGGACAGGGTTATAACTATGGCTACACCTTC CASSPPGQGYNYGYTF
NA NA TRBJ2-3 TRBV7-9 TGTGCCAGCAGCTTAGCCGGGACTCGCACAGATACGCAGTATTTT CASSLAGTRTDTQYF
TRBD1 NA TRBJ1-3 TRBV2 TGTGCCAGCAGTGCTGGACAGGGATCCGGAAACACCATATATTTT CASSAGQGSGNTIYF
NA NA TRBJ2-7 TRBV28 TGTGCCAGCACCGGGACTCCCTCCTACGAGCAGTACTTC CASTGTPSYEQYF
NA NA TRBJ1-1 TRBV4-3 TGCGCCAGCAGCCAAGATTTCCAGAACACTGAAGCTTTCTTT CASSQDFQNTEAFF
TRBD1 NA TRBJ2-7 TRBV6-6 TGTGCCAGCAGTTACGGCTGGGACAGGTCTTACGAGCAGTACTTC CASSYGWDRSYEQYF
TRBD1 NA TRBJ1-4 TRBV29-1 TGCAGCGTCGCCGGACAGGGGGCGTCTAATGAAAAACTGTTTTTT CSVAGQGASNEKLFF
TRBD1 once TRBJ2-1 TRBV27 TGTGCCAGCAGCCGACAGGGACAGGGGACGGGCAATGAGCAGTTCTTC CASSRQGQGTGNEQFF
TRBD1 NA TRBJ2-1 TRBV10-1 TGCGCCAGCAGTGTGGGACAGGGAAATGAGCAGTTCTTC CASSVGQGNEQFF
TRBD2 NA TRBJ2-3 TRBV5-4 TGTGCCAGCAGCTTGAGGGGTACCGGGAGGACAGATACGCAGTATTTT CASSLRGTGRTDTQYF
NA NA TRBJ2-7 TRBV6-5 TGTGCCAGCAGTTACGAGGGCGGGACCTACGAGCAGTACTTC CASSYEGGTYEQYF
NA few TRBJ1-6 TRBV6-1 TGTGCCAGCAGTGAATTGAGGGCAAGATCACCCCTCCACTTT CASSELRARSPLHF
NA NA TRBJ2-3 TRBV7-9 TGTGCCAGCAGCCCACAGGGTATTGGAGATACGCAGTATTTT CASSPQGIGDTQYF
NA once TRBJ2-7 TRBV27 TGTGCCAGCAGCCGAATGCAGGTTGGGAGGCCCCGGGCCTACGAGCAGTACTTC CASSRMQVGRPRAYEQYF
NA NA TRBJ2-7 TRBV2 TGTGCCAGCAGTGACATGGCGGCCGAGCAGTACTTC CASSDMAAEQYF
NA few TRBJ2-7 TRBV5-8 TGTGCCAGCAGCTTGGGGACAGAGAGCTCCTACGAGCAGTACTTC CASSLGTESSYEQYF
NA NA TRBJ2-2 TRBV18 TGTGCCAGCTCACCAGGTGCGCGTAACACCGGGGAGCTGTTTTTT CASSPGARNTGELFF
NA NA TRBJ2-1 TRBV13 TGTGCCAGCAGCGTCATGACTAAAGAGCAGTTCTTC CASSVMTKEQFF
TRBD1 NA TRBJ1-4 TRBV4-3 TGCGCCAGCAGCCAAGACGGGGACAGAGAAAAACTGTTTTTT CASSQDGDREKLFF
TRBD1 NA TRBJ1-2 TRBV7-9 TGTGCCAGCAGCTTAGGGGACAGAGCTAACTATGGCTACATCTTC CASSLGDRANYGYIF
TRBD2 NA TRBJ2-1 TRBV19 TGTGCCAGTAGTTTATTGACTAGCGGGATAGGGGGTGGTGAGCAGTTCTTC CASSLLTSGIGGGEQFF
NA few TRBJ2-2 TRBV5-6 TGTGCCACCCCCCCGGGGGAGGGGGAGCTGTTTTTT CATPPGEGELFF
TRBD1 NA TRBJ2-2 TRBV19 TGTGCCAGGCGGCAGGGGGCTTCCGGGGAGCTGTTTTTT CARRQGASGELFF